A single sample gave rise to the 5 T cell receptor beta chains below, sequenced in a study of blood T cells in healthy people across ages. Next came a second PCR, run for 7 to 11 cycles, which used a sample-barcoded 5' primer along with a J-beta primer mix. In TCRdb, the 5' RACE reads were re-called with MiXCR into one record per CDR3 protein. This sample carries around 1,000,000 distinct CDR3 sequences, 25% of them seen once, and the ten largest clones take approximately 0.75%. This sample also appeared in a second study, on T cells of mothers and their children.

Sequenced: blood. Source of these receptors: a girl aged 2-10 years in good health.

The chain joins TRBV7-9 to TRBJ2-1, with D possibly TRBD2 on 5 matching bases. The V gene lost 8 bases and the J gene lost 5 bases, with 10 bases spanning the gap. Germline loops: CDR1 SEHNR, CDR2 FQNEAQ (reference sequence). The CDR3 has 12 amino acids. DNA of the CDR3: TGTGCCAGCGGGCTGGGAGACAATGAGCAGTTCTTC. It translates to CASGLGDNEQFF.

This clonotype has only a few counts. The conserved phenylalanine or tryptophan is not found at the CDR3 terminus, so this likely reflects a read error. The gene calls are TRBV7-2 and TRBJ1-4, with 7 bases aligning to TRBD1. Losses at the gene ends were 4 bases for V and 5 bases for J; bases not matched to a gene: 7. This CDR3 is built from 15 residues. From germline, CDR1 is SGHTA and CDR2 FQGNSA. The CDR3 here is CASSSPVQGNEKLFS. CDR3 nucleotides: TGTGCCAGCAGCTCTCCGGTACAGGGGAATGAAAAACTGTTTTCT.

The DNA for the CDR3 is TGCAGCGTTGAAGGTAGACAGGGTAACACAGATACGCAGTATTTT. Protein: CSVEGRQGNTDTQYF. This chain connects TRBV29-1 to TRBJ2-3, with 7 bases aligning to TRBD1. Trimming at V came to 1 base and at J to 2 bases, leaving 6 bases not matched to a gene. Per the germline V gene, CDR1 is SQVTM and CDR2 is ANQGSEA. This CDR3 spans 15 amino acids.

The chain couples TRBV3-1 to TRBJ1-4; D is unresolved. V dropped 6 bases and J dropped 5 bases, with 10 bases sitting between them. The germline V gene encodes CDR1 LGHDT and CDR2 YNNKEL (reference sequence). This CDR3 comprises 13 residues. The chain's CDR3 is CASRWGLNEKLFF. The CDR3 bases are TGTGCCAGCAGATGGGGATTAAATGAAAAACTGTTTTTT.

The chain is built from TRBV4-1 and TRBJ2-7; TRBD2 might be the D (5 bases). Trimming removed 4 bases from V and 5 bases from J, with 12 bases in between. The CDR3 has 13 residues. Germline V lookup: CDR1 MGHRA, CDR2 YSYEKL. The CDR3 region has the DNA TGCGCCAGCAGCCGAGGGATTGGTCACGAGCAGTACTTC. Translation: CASSRGIGHEQYF.